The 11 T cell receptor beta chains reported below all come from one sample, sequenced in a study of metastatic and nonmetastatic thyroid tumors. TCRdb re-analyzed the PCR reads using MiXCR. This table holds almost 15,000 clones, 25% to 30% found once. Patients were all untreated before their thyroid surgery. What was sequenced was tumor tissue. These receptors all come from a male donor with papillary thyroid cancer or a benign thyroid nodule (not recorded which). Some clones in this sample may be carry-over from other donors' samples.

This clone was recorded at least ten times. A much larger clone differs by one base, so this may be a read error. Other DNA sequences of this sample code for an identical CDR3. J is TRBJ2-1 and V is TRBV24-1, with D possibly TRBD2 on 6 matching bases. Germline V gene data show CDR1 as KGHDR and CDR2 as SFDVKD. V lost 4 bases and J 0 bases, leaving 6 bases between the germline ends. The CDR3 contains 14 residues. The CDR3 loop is CATSDGGSYNEQFF. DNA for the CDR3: TGTGCCACCAGTGACGGGGGCTCCTACAATGAGCAGTTCTTC.

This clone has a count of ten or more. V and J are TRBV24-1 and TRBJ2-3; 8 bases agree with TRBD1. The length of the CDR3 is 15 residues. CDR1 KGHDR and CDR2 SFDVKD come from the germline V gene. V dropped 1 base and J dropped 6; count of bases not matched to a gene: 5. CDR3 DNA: TGTGCCACCAGTGATTTTGACAGGGGTTGGGATACGCAGTATTTT. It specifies CATSDFDRGWDTQYF.

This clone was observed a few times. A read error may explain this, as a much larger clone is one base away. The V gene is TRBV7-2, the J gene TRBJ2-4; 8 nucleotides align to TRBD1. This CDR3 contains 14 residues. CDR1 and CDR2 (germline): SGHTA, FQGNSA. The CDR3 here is CASRLDQGADIQYF. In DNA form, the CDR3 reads TGTGCCAGCAGATTAGACCAGGGGGCTGACATTCAGTACTTC. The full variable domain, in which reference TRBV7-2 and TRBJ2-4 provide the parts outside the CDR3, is GAGVSQSPSNKVTEKGKDVELRCDPISGHTALYWYRQSLGQGLEFLIYFQGNSAPDKSGLPSDRFSAERTGGSVSTLTIQRTQQEDSAVYLCASRLDQGADIQYFGAGTRLSVL.

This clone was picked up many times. The CDR3: CASSSRAAATNEKLFF. The CDR3 DNA is TGTGCCAGCAGTTCAAGAGCCGCTGCAACTAATGAAAAACTGTTTTTT. The chain employs TRBV28 and TRBJ1-4; D gene uncertain. Between the trimmed V and J ends, which lost 4 bases and 0 bases, there was a span of 12 bases. Germline lookup yields CDR1 MDHEN and CDR2 SYDVKM. CDR3 size: 16 residues.

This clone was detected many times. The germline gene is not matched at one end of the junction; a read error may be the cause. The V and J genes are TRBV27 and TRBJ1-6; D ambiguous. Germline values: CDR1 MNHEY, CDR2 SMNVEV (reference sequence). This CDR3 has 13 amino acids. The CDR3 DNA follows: TGTGCCAGTACCGGCATCCTAAATTTACCCCTCCACTTT. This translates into CASTGILNLPLHF.

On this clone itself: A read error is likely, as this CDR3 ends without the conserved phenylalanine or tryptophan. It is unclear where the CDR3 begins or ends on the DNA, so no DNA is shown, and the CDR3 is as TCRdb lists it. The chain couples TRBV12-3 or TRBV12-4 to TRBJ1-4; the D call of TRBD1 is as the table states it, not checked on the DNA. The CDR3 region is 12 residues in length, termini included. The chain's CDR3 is CASRTGDEKLVI.

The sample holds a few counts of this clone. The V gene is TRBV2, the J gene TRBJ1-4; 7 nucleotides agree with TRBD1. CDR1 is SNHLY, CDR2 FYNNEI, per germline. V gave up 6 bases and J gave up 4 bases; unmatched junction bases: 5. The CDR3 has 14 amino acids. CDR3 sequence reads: CASRLQGNNEKLFF. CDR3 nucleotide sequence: TGTGCCAGCAGGTTACAGGGGAATAATGAAAAACTGTTTTTT.

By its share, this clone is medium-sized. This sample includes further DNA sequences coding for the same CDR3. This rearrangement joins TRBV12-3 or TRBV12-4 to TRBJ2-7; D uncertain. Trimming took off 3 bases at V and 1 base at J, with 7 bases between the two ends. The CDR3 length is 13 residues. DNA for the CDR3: TGTGCCAGCAGTTTTGGCCCTTCCTACGAGCAGTACTTC. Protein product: CASSFGPSYEQYF.

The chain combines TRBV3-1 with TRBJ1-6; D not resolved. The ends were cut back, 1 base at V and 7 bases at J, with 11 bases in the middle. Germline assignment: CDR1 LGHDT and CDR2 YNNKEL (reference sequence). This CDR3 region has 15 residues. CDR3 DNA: TGTGCCAGCAGCCAAGCCCCAGGAACGAATTCACCCCTCCACTTT. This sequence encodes CASSQAPGTNSPLHF. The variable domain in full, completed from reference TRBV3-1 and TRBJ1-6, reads DTAVSQTPKYLVTQMGNDKSIKCEQNLGHDTMYWYKQDSKKFLKIMFSYNNKELIINETVPNRFSPKSPDKAHLNLHINSLELGDSAVYFCASSQAPGTNSPLHFGNGTRLTVT.

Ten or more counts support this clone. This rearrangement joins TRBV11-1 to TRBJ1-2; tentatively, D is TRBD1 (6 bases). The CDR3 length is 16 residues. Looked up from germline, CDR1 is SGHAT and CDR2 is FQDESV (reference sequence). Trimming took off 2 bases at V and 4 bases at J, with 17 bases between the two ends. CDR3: CASSLTQSGEGYGYTF. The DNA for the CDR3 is TGTGCCAGCAGCTTAACTCAGTCAGGGGAAGGCTATGGCTACACCTTC.

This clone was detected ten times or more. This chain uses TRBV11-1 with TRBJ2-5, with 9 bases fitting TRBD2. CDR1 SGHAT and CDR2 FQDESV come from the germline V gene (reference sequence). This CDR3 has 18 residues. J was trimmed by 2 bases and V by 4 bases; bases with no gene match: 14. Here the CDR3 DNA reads TGTGCCAGCAGCTCGGCGGGGGGGAGGGCGTTCCAACAAGAGACCCAGTACTTC. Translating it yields CASSSAGGRAFQQETQYF. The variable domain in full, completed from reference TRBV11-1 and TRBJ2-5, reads EAEVAQSPRYKITEKSQAVAFWCDPISGHATLYWYRQILGQGPELLVQFQDESVVDDSQLPKDRFSAERLKGVDSTLKIQPAELGDSAMYLCASSSAGGRAFQQETQYFGPGTRLLVL.